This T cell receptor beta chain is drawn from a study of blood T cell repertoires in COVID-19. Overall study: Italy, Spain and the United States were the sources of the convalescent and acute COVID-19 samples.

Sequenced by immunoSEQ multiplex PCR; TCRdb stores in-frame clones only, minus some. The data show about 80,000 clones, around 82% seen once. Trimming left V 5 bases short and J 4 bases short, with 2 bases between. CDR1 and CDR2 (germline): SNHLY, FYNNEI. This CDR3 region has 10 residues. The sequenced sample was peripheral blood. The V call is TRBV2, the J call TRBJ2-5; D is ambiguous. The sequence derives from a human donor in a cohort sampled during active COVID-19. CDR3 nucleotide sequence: TGTGCCAGCAGTCGAGAGACCCAGTACTTC. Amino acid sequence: CASSRETQYF.